A single sample gave rise to the 20 T cell receptor beta chains below, sequenced in a study of CD8 T cells in Susac syndrome. With random hexamers, reverse transcription was performed on about 0.5 to 1 ug of RNA. TCRdb recomputed calls from the immunoSEQ multiplex PCR reads with MiXCR, one row per CDR3 protein. The data hold roughly 120,000 distinct CDR3 sequences, with about 92% observed a single time. Input material: CD8+ T cells from PBMCs. The receptors originated from a human donor with multiple sclerosis.

This rearrangement joins TRBV7-6 to TRBJ2-1; 10 bases agree with TRBD2. The CDR3 is made up of 16 amino acids. V was pared by 5 bases and J by 4 bases, with 8 bases of the junction left unmatched. The germline CDR1 and CDR2 sequences are SGHVS and FNYEAQ. CDR3 in DNA: TGTGCCAGCAGCGCTACCGGGACTAGCGCGTACAATGAGCAGTTCTTC. This translates into CASSATGTSAYNEQFF.

The genes are TRBV7-9 and TRBJ2-1; no definite D call. Germline CDR1 SEHNR, CDR2 FQNEAQ (reference sequence). Trimming pared 5 bases from V and 6 bases from J, leaving 17 bases between. The CDR3 runs to 15 residues. The CDR3, as DNA: TGTGCCAGCAGCACCTCGGGCTACCCCTCCAATGAGCAGTTCTTC. This gives the protein CASSTSGYPSNEQFF.

CDR3 loop: CASSLRGELFF. The CDR3 nucleotides are TGTGCCAGCAGCCTAAGGGGGGAGCTGTTTTTT. J is TRBJ2-2 and V is TRBV13; no firm D call. The CDR3 sequence is 11 residues long. The germline V and J ends were trimmed by 5 bases and 8 bases, with 6 bases remaining between them. Germline values: CDR1 PRHDT, CDR2 FYEKMQ (reference sequence).

The chain carries TRBV20-1 and TRBJ1-1; D is possibly TRBD1 (6 bases). Between the trimmed V and J ends, which lost 4 bases and 6 bases, there was a span of 9 bases. This CDR3 has 11 amino acids. Germline V gives CDR1 DFQATT, CDR2 SNEGSKA (reference sequence). For the CDR3, the DNA is TGCAGTGCTACTACAGGGTCTGAAGCTTTCTTT. It yields the protein CSATTGSEAFF.

The DNA for the CDR3 is TGTGCCAGCAGTTTAGGCCGGCCAGCTAACTATGGCTACACCTTC. It yields the protein CASSLGRPANYGYTF. The chain combines TRBV27 with TRBJ1-2; no reliable D call. The CDR3 length is 15 residues. Germline CDR1 and CDR2: MNHEY and SMNVEV (reference sequence). Trimming took off 2 bases at V and 0 bases at J, with 10 bases between the two ends.

The chain carries TRBV5-1 and TRBJ2-2, with 9 bases fitting TRBD2. The trim removed 2 bases at V and 1 base at J, leaving 9 bases unmatched. Germline V gene data show CDR1 as SGHRS and CDR2 as YFSETQ. The CDR3 sequence is 18 residues long. This CDR3 reads CASSFSGGLLGNTGELFF. The DNA of the CDR3 is TGCGCCAGCAGCTTTAGCGGGGGATTGCTTGGGAACACCGGGGAGCTGTTTTTT.

J is TRBJ2-3 and V is TRBV6-5; no firm D call. CDR3 size: 15 residues. Trimming cost V 7 bases and J 5 bases, with 19 bases left between them. Germline CDR1 reads MNHEY; CDR2 reads SVGAGI. CDR3 protein: CASTPNLVPLDTQYF. The CDR3, as DNA: TGTGCCAGCACCCCAAACCTAGTTCCCCTAGATACGCAGTATTTT.

This chain links TRBV20-1 with TRBJ1-6; D remains ambiguous. Germline V gene data show CDR1 as DFQATT and CDR2 as SNEGSKA (reference sequence). With 5 bases removed from V and 8 bases from J, the gap between germline ends came to 10 bases. The CDR3 contains 12 residues. CDR3 DNA sequence: TGCAGTGCTGACGGCTCTGATTCACCCCTCCACTTT. Translated, it gives CSADGSDSPLHF.

The chain combines TRBV14 with TRBJ2-5, with no clear D. Germline V CDR1 and CDR2: SGHDN, FVKESK. The CDR3 has 10 amino acids. V was cut by 5 bases and J by 8 bases, with 6 bases left in between. The CDR3 spells CASSGLTQYF. Written as DNA, the CDR3 is TGTGCCAGCAGCGGTTTAACCCAGTACTTC.

V and J are TRBV5-1 and TRBJ1-2; D not certain. Per germline, CDR1 SGHRS and CDR2 YFSETQ. Trimming removed 1 base from V and 5 bases from J, with 9 bases in between. This CDR3 is 13 amino acids long. The DNA of the CDR3 is TGCGCCAGCAGCTTGCCAGACTTTTATGGCTACACCTTC. This codes for CASSLPDFYGYTF.

The V gene is TRBV30, the J gene TRBJ2-7; D gene unclear. The CDR3 runs to 12 residues. V lost 5 bases and J lost 1, with 9 bases in between. The germline V gene has CDR1 GTSNPN and CDR2 SVGIG (reference sequence). CDR3 sequence (DNA): TGTGCCTGGGAAGGCCCGTCCTACGAGCAGTACTTC. Translation gives CAWEGPSYEQYF.

This sequence joins TRBV13 and TRBJ2-6; possible D gene TRBD2, 5 bases. The V end was cut by 2 bases, the J end by 3 bases, with 11 bases between. The germline gives CDR1 PRHDT, CDR2 FYEKMQ (reference sequence). This CDR3 spans 16 amino acids. CDR3 loop: CASSLRGLGGANVLTF. The DNA for the CDR3 is TGTGCCAGCAGCTTAAGAGGGTTAGGTGGGGCCAACGTCCTGACTTTC.

The genes are TRBV28 and TRBJ2-1; TRBD2 aligns across 10 bases. The J segment lost 5 bases and the V segment lost 4 bases, leaving 8 bases of the junction unmatched. CDR3 length: 16 residues. Germline V CDR1 and CDR2: MDHEN, SYDVKM. The CDR3 loop is CASSSQGLASHNEQFF. The CDR3 nucleotides read TGTGCCAGCAGTTCCCAGGGACTAGCGAGCCACAATGAGCAGTTCTTC. The entire variable domain, with the rest obtained from reference TRBV28 and TRBJ2-1, is as follows: DVKVTQSSRYLVKRTGEKVFLECVQDMDHENMFWYRQDPGLGLRLIYFSYDVKMKEKGDIPEGYSVSREKKERFSLILESASTNQTSMYLCASSSQGLASHNEQFFGPGTRLTVL.

V is TRBV9 and J is TRBJ2-2; D perhaps matches TRBD2 (5 bases). V was clipped by 0 bases and J by 9 bases, with 9 bases between them. The CDR3 covers 13 residues. Germline values: CDR1 SGDLS, CDR2 YYNGEE. The CDR3: CASSVERGRELFF. For the CDR3, the DNA is TGTGCCAGCAGCGTAGAACGGGGTCGGGAGCTGTTTTTT.

J is TRBJ1-1 and V is TRBV5-8; 7 nucleotides line up with TRBD1. Germline loops: CDR1 SGHTS, CDR2 YDEGEE. CDR3 length: 17 residues. Trimming cost V 4 bases and J 0 bases; bases outside gene matches: 12. The CDR3 is CASSHGDRAFLNTEAFF. DNA for the CDR3: TGTGCCAGCAGCCATGGTGACAGGGCCTTCCTGAACACTGAAGCTTTCTTT.

The V gene is TRBV5-1, the J gene TRBJ2-7; TRBD1 matches at 7 bases. The J segment lost 3 bases and the V segment lost 4 bases, leaving 13 bases of the junction unmatched. Germline loops: CDR1 SGHRS, CDR2 YFSETQ. The length of the CDR3 is 16 residues. The CDR3 nucleotides are TGCGCCAGCAGCCCCAGATCCGGGACAGAGAACTACGAGCAGTACTTC. This gives the protein CASSPRSGTENYEQYF.

In this sample, this clonotype turned up once. This chain uses TRBV20-1 with TRBJ1-5; tentative D call: TRBD1 (5 bases). Trimming removed 3 bases from V and 5 bases from J, with 11 bases in between. The CDR3 sequence is 13 residues long. CDR1 DFQATT and CDR2 SNEGSKA come from the germline V gene (reference sequence). CDR3 amino acids: CSARVGEYQPQHF. CDR3 sequence (DNA): TGCAGTGCTAGGGTAGGGGAATATCAGCCCCAGCATTTT.

V usage is TRBV16 and J usage is TRBJ1-3; 9 bases are a match to TRBD1. The V and J ends lost 4 bases and 3 bases, in that order; junction bases with no gene match: 7. This CDR3 has 16 amino acids. In germline, CDR1 is KGHSY, CDR2 FQNENV. CDR3 in DNA: TGTGCCAGCAGCCTCTCCGGGACAGGGTTTGGAAACACCATATATTTT. It specifies CASSLSGTGFGNTIYF.

This chain uses TRBV6-2 or TRBV6-3 with TRBJ2-5; no reliable D call. With 2 bases removed from V and 0 bases from J, the gap between germline ends came to 10 bases. CDR1 is MNHEY and CDR2 is SVGEGT in the germline V gene. The length of the CDR3 is 15 residues. The CDR3 sequence is CASSYGLQNQETQYF. CDR3 sequence (DNA): TGTGCCAGCAGTTACGGCCTACAAAACCAAGAGACCCAGTACTTC.

The genes are TRBV12-3 or TRBV12-4 and TRBJ2-1; 13 positions agree with TRBD2. V was clipped by 5 bases and J by 6 bases; unmatched bases: 13. The CDR3 is 18 residues long. CDR3: CASSRLLAGGPLGNEQFF. The CDR3 coding sequence is TGTGCCAGCAGTCGCCTACTAGCGGGGGGGCCTCTCGGCAATGAGCAGTTCTTC.